The T cell receptor (beta chain) under discussion was sequenced for a study of blood T cell repertoires in COVID-19. Looking at the study overall: There were acute and convalescent COVID-19 samples, and they came from the United States, Italy and Spain. PBMCs, B-cell-depleted T cells, or T cells provided the cDNA or gDNA that made up the material.

In the original workflow: Using reference gene primer amplification, nucleated cell counts were estimated. Some clones are missing from TCRdb's copy, which holds only in-frame ones; the method was immunoSEQ multiplex PCR. D and trimming were read from the DNA, whereas the V and J calls and clone size are those reported in that table. This sample yields 200,000 to 250,000 clones, of which approximately 83% are seen a single time; around 8.9% belongs to the top ten. Unmatched junction bases numbered 7, after V lost 5 bases and J lost 0 bases. This CDR3 has 15 residues. Germline CDR1 MNHEY, CDR2 SMNVEV (reference sequence).

The sample was peripheral blood. This chain uses TRBV27 with TRBJ2-7; 7 bases agree with TRBD1. The sequence derives from a man aged 80 or over with acute or convalescent COVID-19. Written as DNA, the CDR3 is TGTGCCAGCAGTCATCCGGGACAGACCTCCTACGAGCAGTACTTC. Amino acids: CASSHPGQTSYEQYF.